Presented here are 23 T cell receptor beta chains from one specimen sequenced in a study of tumor-infiltrating lymphocytes in primary liver carcinoma. Total RNA (roughly 530 ng) served as template for TCR beta cDNA synthesis primed by a constant-region primer. TCR beta libraries came from three nested multiplex PCR rounds using slightly modified ARM-PCR. For around 9 cycles apiece, the opening two PCR rounds ran with TRBV1-TRBV30 forward primers and a C-beta reverse primer. Via MiXCR, TCRdb re-called the multiplex PCR reads, giving one row per CDR3 protein. Among around 54,000 distinct CDR3 sequences, 60% to 75% were seen once, and the ten largest hold under 30%. The roughly 19-32 mg bulk tissue piece was not sorted before simultaneous RNA and DNA extraction. Sequencing input: liver tumor tissue from sampling region 2. Subset described: tumor region T2, inferior pole. The receptors were sampled from a man in his forties with primary liver carcinoma and hepatitis B virus infection.

On this clonotype itself: A much larger clone differs by one base, so this may be a read error. This chain joins TRBV28 and TRBJ2-7; no definite D call. This CDR3 has 13 residues. Germline V gives CDR1 MDHEN, CDR2 SYDVKM. CDR3 in amino acids: CASSLSSSYDQYF. The CDR3 DNA follows: TGTGCCAGCAGTTTATCCAGTTCCTACGATCAGTACTTC. The whole variable domain, remainder taken from reference TRBV28 and TRBJ2-7, is DVKVTQSSRYLVKRTGEKVFLECVQDMDHENMFWYRQDPGLGLRLIYFSYDVKMKEKGDIPEGYSVSREKKERFSLILESASTNQTSMYLCASSLSSSYDQYFGPGTRLTVT.

About this clonotype: At one boundary the junction diverges from the germline segment, which might be a read error. V is TRBV11-2 and J is TRBJ2-1, with D possibly being TRBD1 or TRBD2 (5 bases each). The germline V gene has CDR1 SGHAT and CDR2 FQNNGV. The CDR3 is made up of 22 amino acids. DNA of the CDR3: TGTACCAGCAGCTTCTCCTACCGGGGTCCCTTGAAACAGGTTCGCACCTACAATGAGCAGTTCTTC. This translates into CTSSFSYRGPLKQVRTYNEQFF.

Comments on this clonotype: An end of the junction does not agree with germline; a read error may underlie this. This chain links TRBV6-1 with TRBJ2-4, with D unresolved. The CDR3 has 15 amino acids. CDR1 is MNHNS and CDR2 is SASEGT in the germline V gene. The CDR3: CASSEELMLVHIQYF. The CDR3 DNA follows: TGTGCTAGCAGTGAAGAGCTGATGCTAGTCCACATTCAGTACTTC.

Notes on this clonotype: Since the CDR3 does not end with the conserved phenylalanine or tryptophan, this likely comes from a read error. The limits of the CDR3 on the DNA are not certain, so only TCRdb's listed CDR3 is given. The rearrangement joins TRBV7-9 to TRBJ2-5; TRBD1, the D gene given by the table, was not confirmed from the DNA. The CDR3 length is 16 residues, termini included. Looked up from germline, CDR1 is SEHNR and CDR2 is FQNEAQ (reference sequence). The CDR3 sequence: CASSSRDRGVEETKYL.

In regard to this clonotype: An end of the junction does not agree with germline; a read error may underlie this. The V call is TRBV4-1, the J call TRBJ2-1; TRBD2 matches 9 bases. Germline CDR1 MGHRA, CDR2 YSYEKL. The CDR3 runs to 16 residues. This CDR3 is CASNQSGTSSDNEQFF. The CDR3 nucleotides read TGCGCCAGCAACCAATCAGGGACTAGCAGTGACAATGAGCAGTTCTTC.

This clonotype was picked up a small number of times. The chain has TRBV20-1 and TRBJ2-7; tentative D call: TRBD2 (6 bases). Trimming removed 2 bases from V and 0 bases from J, with 11 bases in between. Germline-derived CDR1 and CDR2 are DFQATT and SNEGSKA (reference sequence). The CDR3 consists of 14 residues. The DNA of the CDR3 is TGCAGTGCTAGATTCGCGGGATCCTCCTACGAGCAGTACTTC. It yields the protein CSARFAGSSYEQYF.

This clonotype was picked up many times. The chain joins TRBV28 to TRBJ2-5; TRBD1 matches 9 bases. The junction had 3 bases not matched to a gene; V was cut back by 6 bases and J by 4 bases. The CDR3 runs 13 residues. Germline CDR1 is MDHEN and CDR2 is SYDVKM. DNA for the CDR3: TGTGCCAGCAGCCGGACAGGGGCAGAGACCCAGTACTTC. It translates to CASSRTGAETQYF.

Worth noting for this clonotype: At one end the junction does not follow the germline gene, possibly because of a read error. V gene TRBV29-1 combines with J gene TRBJ2-1, with TRBD1 matching over 8 bases. CDR3 length: 16 amino acids. Germline V CDR1 and CDR2: SQVTM, ANQGSEA. The CDR3 loop reads CSVEWDRIRSYDEQFF. CDR3 bases: TGTAGCGTTGAATGGGACAGGATTAGATCTTACGATGAACAGTTCTTC.

At least ten counts were recorded for this clonotype. The chain recombines TRBV29-1 with TRBJ2-1; the match to TRBD2 covers 10 bases. The J segment lost 6 bases and the V segment lost 3 bases, leaving 5 bases of the junction unmatched. The CDR3 is made up of 14 amino acids. The V gene's germline CDR1 is SQVTM and CDR2 ANQGSEA. CDR3 protein: CSVDGLAGVNEQFF. CDR3 sequence (DNA): TGCAGCGTTGATGGGCTAGCGGGAGTCAATGAGCAGTTCTTC.

Regarding this clonotype: One end of the junction fails to match germline, which may point to a read error. The chain is built from TRBV6-1 and TRBJ2-3; the D is unclear. This CDR3 has 16 amino acids. The germline gives CDR1 MNHNS, CDR2 SASEGT. CDR3 sequence: CASSQLAGLTKDMQYF. CDR3 nucleotide sequence: TGTGCCAGCAGTCAATTAGCAGGTTTAACCAAAGATATGCAGTATTTT.

The rearrangement links TRBV29-1 to TRBJ1-2; D uncertain. Germline V gene sequence: CDR1 SQVTM, CDR2 ANQGSEA. V was cut by 4 bases and J by 10 bases, with 22 bases left in between. The CDR3 extends over 14 amino acids. The CDR3 DNA is TGCAGCGTTGCCCTGAGAGGGCTTGATGCTGACTACACCTTC. It encodes CSVALRGLDADYTF.

The table lists this clonotype with many counts. An end of the junction does not agree with germline; a read error may underlie this. The genes are TRBV5-1 and TRBJ2-1; 14 positions agree with TRBD2. CDR1 is SGHRS, CDR2 YFSETQ, per germline. The CDR3 sequence is 15 residues long. CDR3 DNA: TGTGCCAGCAGCCCGGGACTAGCGGGAGTAAATGAGCAGTTCTTC. Residues: CASSPGLAGVNEQFF.

The chain carries TRBV4-1 and TRBJ2-7; D might be TRBD2 (5 bases). CDR3 length: 18 amino acids. CDR1 and CDR2 (germline): MGHRA, YSYEKL. Trimming pared 1 base from V and 6 bases from J, leaving 25 bases between. As DNA, the CDR3 is TGCGCCAGCAGCCAAGTCCTGTACGGGGAAGGGAGAATCTGCGAGCAGTACTTC. Encoded protein: CASSQVLYGEGRICEQYF.

The chain couples TRBV9 to TRBJ2-6; tentative D call: TRBD2 (6 bases). This CDR3 spans 15 amino acids. The V and J ends lost 4 bases and 0 bases respectively, with 8 bases between them. The V gene's germline CDR1 is SGDLS and CDR2 YYNGEE. The CDR3 spells CASSMGGSGANVLTF. CDR3 in DNA: TGTGCCAGCAGCATGGGGGGCTCTGGGGCCAACGTCCTGACTTTC.

The V and J genes are TRBV6-5 and TRBJ2-2, with 9 bases identical to TRBD2. Germline CDR1 is MNHEY and CDR2 is SVGAGI. The ends lost 7 bases at V and 9 bases at J; junction bases unmatched: 15. This CDR3 has 16 residues. The CDR3 spells CASNSLSGRTTRELFF. CDR3 coding DNA: TGTGCCAGCAATTCCTTAAGCGGGAGGACTACCAGGGAGCTGTTTTTT.

A word on this clonotype: This may stem from a read error, because a much larger clone lies one nucleotide away. The rearrangement links TRBV7-6 to TRBJ1-1; a weak D match, TRBD1 (5 bases). Germline V gives CDR1 SGHVS, CDR2 FNYEAQ. The CDR3 loop spans 13 amino acids. CDR3 coding DNA: TGTGCCGGCAGCTTAGGGGCCCTAACTGAAGCTTTCTTT. Translating gives CAGSLGALTEAFF. Full variable domain (remainder filled in from reference TRBV7-6 and TRBJ1-1): GAGVSQSPRYKVTKRGQDVALRCDPISGHVSLYWYRQALGQGPEFLTYFNYEAQQDKSGLPNDRFSAERPEGSISTLTIQRTEQRDSAMYRCAGSLGALTEAFFGQGTRLTVV.

The chain employs TRBV9 and TRBJ2-5; TRBD1 matches at 8 bases. The CDR3 is 15 residues long. In germline, CDR1 is SGDLS, CDR2 YYNGEE. V gave up 1 base and J gave up 4 bases; unmatched junction bases: 6. CDR3 DNA: TGTGCCAGCAGCGTACAGGGGGCCTCCGGAGAGACCCAGTACTTC. It translates to CASSVQGASGETQYF.

About this clonotype: Compared with germline, one end of the junction differs, possibly owing to a read error. The J gene is TRBJ2-1, the V gene TRBV6-5; possible D gene TRBD1, 5 bases. Germline-derived CDR1 and CDR2 are MNHEY and SVGAGI. This CDR3 contains 15 residues. CDR3 protein: CASSYGQGSYIEQFF. In DNA form, the CDR3 reads TGTGCCAGCAGTTACGGGCAGGGTTCCTACATTGAGCAGTTCTTC.

A few counts support this clonotype. The chain has TRBV2 and TRBJ2-7, with D perhaps assigned TRBD1 or TRBD2 (5 bases each). Per germline, CDR1 SNHLY and CDR2 FYNNEI. Trimming stripped 1 base from V and 5 bases from J, with 6 bases between. This CDR3 has 12 residues. The CDR3 region is CASSEVGDEQYF. The CDR3 DNA follows: TGTGCCAGCAGTGAAGTGGGGGACGAGCAGTACTTC.

Note on this clonotype: One end of the junction is discordant with germline, which a read error may explain. V is TRBV6-5 and J is TRBJ1-5, with 10 bases matching TRBD1. Germline-derived CDR1 and CDR2 are MNHEY and SVGAGI. This CDR3 is 14 amino acids long. Here the CDR3 DNA reads TGTACCAGCAGGACAGGGGGGTTTAATCAGCCCCATCATTTT. Translating gives CTSRTGGFNQPHHF.

In the case of this clonotype: Since the CDR3 does not end with the conserved phenylalanine or tryptophan, this likely comes from a read error. This chain uses TRBV10-3 with TRBJ2-1; D not resolved. Germline lookup yields CDR1 ENHRY and CDR2 SYGVKD. The CDR3 loop spans 15 amino acids. Trimming shortened V by 2 bases and J by 3 bases, and 11 bases separated the two germline ends. CDR3 sequence reads: CAISELGSFYNEQFL. DNA for the CDR3: TGTGCCATCAGTGAGCTTGGTAGCTTCTACAATGAGCAGTTCCTC.

Points on this clonotype: One end of the junction is discordant with germline, which a read error may explain. The V gene is TRBV6-1, the J gene TRBJ2-7; a possible D gene is TRBD1 (5 bases). This CDR3 region has 15 residues. The germline V gene encodes CDR1 MNHNS and CDR2 SASEGT. The CDR3 loop is CANSRVELGPYEQYF. CDR3 DNA: TGTGCCAACAGTCGCGTAGAGTTGGGGCCCTACGAGCAGTACTTC.

This chain joins TRBV7-8 and TRBJ2-2; 7 bases are shared with TRBD2. CDR1 is SGHVS and CDR2 is FQNEAQ in the germline V gene. Trimming cost V 7 bases and J 7 bases; bases outside gene matches: 18. CDR3 length: 17 amino acids. In DNA form, the CDR3 reads TGTGCCAGCAACTCCCTTACCAGCGGAGGGAGGGGCGGGGAGCTGTTTTTT. Translating it yields CASNSLTSGGRGGELFF.